A single T cell receptor (beta chain) is shown here with its context. Its binding antigen is unknown. The sample holds no much larger clone one base away, and base qualities are not on file. These data originate in a study of T cell responses to AZD1222 COVID-19 vaccine (dated by TCRdb to about 2021). Looking at the study overall: Because spike-specific TCR depth and breadth did not differ between the two schedules, AZD1222 recipients who got a second dose at roughly 4 weeks were pooled with those who got a second dose at roughly 12 weeks. TCR sequencing was performed for fewer than 250 trial participants, of whom around 200 were given two doses of AZD1222 and approximately 25 were given two doses of MenACWY control vaccine. Trial participants were enrolled into age subgroups of 18-55, 56-69 and 70-plus years, which contained around 140, 26 and 57 TCR-sequenced participants, respectively. Overall results and qualifications from the work: Participants were mostly white British and included more females than males, and it was suggested by the authors that clonal diversity may have been underestimated. In the small 56-69-year group, the increase in depth fell short of significance, most likely because of low power. A significant rise in spike-specific TCR breadth and depth was observed after two AZD1222 doses relative to day 0 and relative to MenACWY recipients. Only five or six AZD1222 recipients were SARS-CoV-2 seropositive at baseline, limiting conclusions about previously exposed vaccinees. Epitopes outside the regions mutated in the B.1.351 and B.1.1.7 variants were reportedly recognized by nearly half of the unique spike-specific TCRs. No day 14 peak-response samples were available, so repertoires were characterized only after the peak T cell response. CD4 TCRs associated with the vaccine covered the entire spike protein, and the dominant responses were in regions 160-218 and 743-854.

The germline V gene supplies CDR1 MDHEN and CDR2 SYDVKM. The CDR3 measures 13 amino acids from cysteine to phenylalanine. CDR3 DNA is the only sequence kept; it has 39 bases, read in frame from the first base. The junction carries 11 bases between V and J, which are trimmed by 5 bases and 6 bases respectively. The time point label, as the study defines it: baseline before first vaccination. Vaccinee samples came from UK trials COV001 and COV002, including a single-blind randomized controlled phase 2/3 trial of AZD1222 (ChAdOx1 nCoV-19) in healthy adults. For TCRbeta chain sequencing, PBMC samples were collected from trial participants at day 0 and at day 28 after the second dose. The CDR3 regions of human TCRbeta chains were analyzed by immunosequencing. The study's own analysis went as follows. TCRs in the repertoires were matched against a reference library of SARS-CoV-2-specific TCRs that had been generated with the MIRA antigen-specificity platform. Breadth was defined as the fraction of unique TCRs that were SARS-CoV-2-associated. Depth was defined as the fraction of total T cells that were SARS-CoV-2-associated. Using the MIRA data, each spike-specific TCR was assigned both to the spike region to which the TCR was reactive and to a CD4 or CD8 class. Log10-transformed breadth and depth values were compared by one-way ANOVA with Sidak's multiple comparisons tests. This immuneACCESS table, as held by TCRdb, lists in-frame sequences with V and J called but not all clones. Of the missing ones, under half trace to an unresolved V gene in checked studies; the others have no known cause. V and J calls and clone size are copied from that table; D and trimming were computed from the DNA. The sample yields 100,000 to 150,000 clones; approximately 86% were counted once. The ten largest clones represent less than 8% of the sample.

The material was peripheral blood, obtained on day 0 of AZD1222 vaccination. The receptor was derived from an adult in good health. Rearrangement joined TRBV28 to TRBJ1-5, and TRBD1 may be the D gene, going by 6 matching bases. The CDR3 has the sequence CASSNRVGQPQHF. At the DNA level, the sequence is TGTGCCAGCAGTAACAGGGTTGGTCAGCCCCAGCATTTT.